The sequence of this T cell receptor beta chain was determined in a study of T cell responses to AZD1222 COVID-19 vaccine. The table came from immunoSEQ multiplex PCR; TCRdb's copy has only in-frame clones and leaves some out. Seen here are some 150,000 clones, 90% to 95% observed once, and the top ten hold less than 2%. CDR3 length: 17 amino acids. This clone was detected once. Source: peripheral blood, taken on day 0 of AZD1222 vaccination. The rearrangement links TRBV21-1 to TRBJ1-5. TRBV21-1 counts as a pseudogene. This TCR derives from an adult in good health. Written as DNA, the CDR3 is TGTGCCAGCAGCAAAGATTGGGATTGGAAGAGCAATCAGCCCCAGCATTTT. This sequence encodes CASSKDWDWKSNQPQHF.